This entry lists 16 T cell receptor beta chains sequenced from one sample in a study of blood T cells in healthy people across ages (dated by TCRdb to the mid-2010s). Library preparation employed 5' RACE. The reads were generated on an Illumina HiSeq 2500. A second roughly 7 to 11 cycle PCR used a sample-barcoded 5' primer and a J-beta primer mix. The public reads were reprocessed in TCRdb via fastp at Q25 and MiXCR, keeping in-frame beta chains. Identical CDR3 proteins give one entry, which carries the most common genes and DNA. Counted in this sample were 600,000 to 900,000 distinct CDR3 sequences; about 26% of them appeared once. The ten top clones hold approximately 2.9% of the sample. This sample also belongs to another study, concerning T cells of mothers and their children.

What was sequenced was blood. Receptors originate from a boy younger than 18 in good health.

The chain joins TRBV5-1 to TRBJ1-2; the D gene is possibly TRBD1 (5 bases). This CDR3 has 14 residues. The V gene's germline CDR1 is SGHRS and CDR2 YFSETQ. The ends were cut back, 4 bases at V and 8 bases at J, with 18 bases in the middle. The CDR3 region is CASSQRGDPKGYTF. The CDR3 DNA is TGCGCCAGCAGCCAACGAGGGGACCCTAAAGGCTACACCTTC.

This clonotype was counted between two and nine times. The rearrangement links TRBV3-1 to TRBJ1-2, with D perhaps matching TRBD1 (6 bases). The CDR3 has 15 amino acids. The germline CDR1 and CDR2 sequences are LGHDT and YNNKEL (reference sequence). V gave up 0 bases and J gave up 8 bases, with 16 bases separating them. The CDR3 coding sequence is TGTGCCAGCAGCCAAGATCACGGCAGGGGATACGGCTACACCTTC. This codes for CASSQDHGRGYGYTF. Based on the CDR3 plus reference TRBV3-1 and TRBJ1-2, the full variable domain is DTAVSQTPKYLVTQMGNDKSIKCEQNLGHDTMYWYKQDSKKFLKIMFSYNNKELIINETVPNRFSPKSPDKAHLNLHINSLELGDSAVYFCASSQDHGRGYGYTFGSGTRLTVV.

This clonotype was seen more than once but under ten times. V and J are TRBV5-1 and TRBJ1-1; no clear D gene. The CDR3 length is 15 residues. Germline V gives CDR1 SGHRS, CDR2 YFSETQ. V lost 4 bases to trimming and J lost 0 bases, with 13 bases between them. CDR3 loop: CASSTYSGMNTEAFF. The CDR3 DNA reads TGCGCCAGCAGCACCTACAGCGGTATGAACACTGAAGCTTTCTTT.

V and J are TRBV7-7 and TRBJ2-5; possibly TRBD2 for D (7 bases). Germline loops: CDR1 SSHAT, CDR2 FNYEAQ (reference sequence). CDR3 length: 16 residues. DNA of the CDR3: TGTGCTACCCAACCCAAGGGGGGGGGGCCGCAAGAGACCCAGTACTTC. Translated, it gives CATQPKGGGPQETQYF. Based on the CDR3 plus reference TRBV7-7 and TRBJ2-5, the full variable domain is GAGVSQSPRYKVTKRGQDVTLRCDPISSHATLYWYQQALGQGPEFLTYFNYEAQPDKSGLPSDRFSAERPEGSISTLTIQRTEQRDSAMYRCATQPKGGGPQETQYFGPGTRLLVL.

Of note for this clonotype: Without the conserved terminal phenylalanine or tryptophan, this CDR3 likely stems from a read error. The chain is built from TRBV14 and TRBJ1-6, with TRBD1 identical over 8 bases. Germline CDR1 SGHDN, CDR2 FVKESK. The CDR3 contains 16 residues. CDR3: CAGSSARGRANSPLHI. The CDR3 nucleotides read TGTGCCGGCAGCTCGGCCAGGGGGCGAGCTAATTCACCCCTCCACATT.

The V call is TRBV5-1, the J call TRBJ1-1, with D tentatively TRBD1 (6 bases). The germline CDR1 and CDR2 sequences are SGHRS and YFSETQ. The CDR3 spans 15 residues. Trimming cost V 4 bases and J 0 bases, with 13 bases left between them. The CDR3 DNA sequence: TGCGCCAGCAGCGCGCCGGGACAAATGAACACTGAAGCTTTCTTT. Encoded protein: CASSAPGQMNTEAFF.

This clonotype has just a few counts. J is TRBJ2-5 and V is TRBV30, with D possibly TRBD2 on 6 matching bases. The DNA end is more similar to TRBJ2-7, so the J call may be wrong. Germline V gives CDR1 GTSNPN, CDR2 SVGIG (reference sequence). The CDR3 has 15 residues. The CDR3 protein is CAWSVPPLAFYEQYF. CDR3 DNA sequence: TGTGCCTGGAGTGTACCCCCGCTAGCGTTCTACGAGCAGTACTTC.

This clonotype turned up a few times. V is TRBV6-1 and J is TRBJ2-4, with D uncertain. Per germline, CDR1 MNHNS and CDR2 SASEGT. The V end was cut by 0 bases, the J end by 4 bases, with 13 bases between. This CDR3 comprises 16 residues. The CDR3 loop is CASSEATYGVKNIQYF. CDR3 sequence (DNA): TGTGCCAGCAGTGAAGCGACCTATGGGGTGAAAAACATTCAGTACTTC.

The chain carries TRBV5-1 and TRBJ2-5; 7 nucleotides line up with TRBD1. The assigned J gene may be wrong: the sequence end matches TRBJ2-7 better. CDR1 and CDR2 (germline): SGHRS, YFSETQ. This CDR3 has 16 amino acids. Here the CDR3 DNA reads TGCGCCAGCAGCTTGGACCACAGGGGAGTGGACTACGAGCAGTACTTC. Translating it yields CASSLDHRGVDYEQYF.

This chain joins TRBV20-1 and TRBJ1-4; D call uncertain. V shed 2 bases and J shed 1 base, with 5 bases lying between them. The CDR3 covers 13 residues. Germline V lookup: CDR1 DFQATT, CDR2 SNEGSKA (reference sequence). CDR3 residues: CSARWGTNEKLFF. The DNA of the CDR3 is TGCAGTGCTAGATGGGGAACTAATGAAAAACTGTTTTTT.

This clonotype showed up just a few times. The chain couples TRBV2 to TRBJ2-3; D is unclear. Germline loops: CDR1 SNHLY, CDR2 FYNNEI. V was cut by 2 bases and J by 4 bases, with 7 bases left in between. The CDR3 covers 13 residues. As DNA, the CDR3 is TGTGCCAGCAGTGAACCCATCCCAGATACGCAGTATTTT. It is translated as CASSEPIPDTQYF.

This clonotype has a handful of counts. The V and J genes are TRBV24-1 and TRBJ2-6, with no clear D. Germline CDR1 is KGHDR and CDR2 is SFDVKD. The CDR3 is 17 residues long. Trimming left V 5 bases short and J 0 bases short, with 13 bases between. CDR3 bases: TGTGCCACCAGTGCTCGGACGGACGTCTCTGGGGCCAACGTCCTGACTTTC. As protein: CATSARTDVSGANVLTF.

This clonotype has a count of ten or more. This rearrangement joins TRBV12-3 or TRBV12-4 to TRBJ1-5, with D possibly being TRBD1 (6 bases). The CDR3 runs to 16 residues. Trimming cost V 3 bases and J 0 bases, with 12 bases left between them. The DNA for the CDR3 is TGTGCCAGCAGTTTGGGAGGGGGATATAGCAATCAGCCCCAGCATTTT. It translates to CASSLGGGYSNQPQHF.

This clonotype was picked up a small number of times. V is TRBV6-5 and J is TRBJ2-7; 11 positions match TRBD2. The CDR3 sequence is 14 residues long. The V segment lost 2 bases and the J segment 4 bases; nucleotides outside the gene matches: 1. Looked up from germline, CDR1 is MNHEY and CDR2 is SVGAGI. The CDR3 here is CASSYRLAGYEQYF. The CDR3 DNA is TGTGCCAGCAGTTACCGACTAGCGGGGTACGAGCAGTACTTC.

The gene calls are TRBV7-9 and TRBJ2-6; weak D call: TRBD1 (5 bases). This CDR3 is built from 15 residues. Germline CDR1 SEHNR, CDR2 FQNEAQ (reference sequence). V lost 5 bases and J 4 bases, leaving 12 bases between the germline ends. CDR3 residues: CASSPPGQGANVLTF. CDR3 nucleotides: TGTGCCAGCAGCCCCCCAGGGCAGGGGGCCAACGTCCTGACTTTC.

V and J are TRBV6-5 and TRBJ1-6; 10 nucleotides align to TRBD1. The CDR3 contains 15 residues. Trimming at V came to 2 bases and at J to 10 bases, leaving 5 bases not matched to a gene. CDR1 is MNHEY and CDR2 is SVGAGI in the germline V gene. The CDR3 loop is CASSYRDRGISPLHF. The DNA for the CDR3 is TGTGCCAGCAGTTACCGGGACAGGGGTATCTCACCCCTCCACTTT.